This is a list of T cell receptor beta chains from one sample in a study of Graves' ophthalmopathy and Graves' hyperthyroidism. TCRdb re-called the multiplex PCR reads with MiXCR, one entry per CDR3 protein. The sample records approximately 1.2 million distinct CDR3 sequences, about 35% being singletons. The sample consisted of peripheral blood or thyroid tissue (not recorded which). Every receptor here comes from an adult man with Graves' hyperthyroidism. Each CDR3 is given with its conserved first and last residue. Each record gives: V gene, CDR3 protein.

>TRBV12-3/TRBV12-4
CASSSDPYEQYF
>TRBV7-9
CASSSPTGRNYGYTF
>TRBV20-1
CSASLDSDYGYTF
>TRBV29-1
CSVEKTRLRDGQGYEQYF
>TRBV4-2
CASRQRQGTGNYEQYF
>TRBV7-2
CASRNQPGTMNTEAFF
>TRBV15
CATSSPWEAGELFF
>TRBV24-1
CATSDLRDQTTHPGGSTQNTEAFF
>TRBV2
CASRGDRPSGGYTF
>TRBV7-9
CASSSLGWHEAFF
>TRBV11-2
CASSLDWGNYEQYF
>TRBV10-3
CASSPKRTSGGGETQYF
>TRBV12-3/TRBV12-4
CAGSRDREETQYF
>TRBV27
CASWQQGSYGYTF
>TRBV20-1
CSARQIRSDRGEKLFF
>TRBV29-1
CSVPALTGLLGGYTF
>TRBV15
CATSSLAGSFNTEAFF
>TRBV7-2
CASSLNTGVMEKLFF
>TRBV10-3
CAIRHDTPQPQHF
>TRBV10-3
CAITGTLNTEAFF
>TRBV19
CASSTRTGIRQPQHF
>TRBV2
CASSSASGQTYEQYF
>TRBV7-2
CASSPRDRVIGNTIYF
>TRBV10-2
CASSVETGHTEAFF
>TRBV7-9
CASSPGIVELFF
>TRBV12-3/TRBV12-4
CASSDTGTGGFYGYTF
>TRBV10-3
CAISGRDTNSPLHF
>TRBV5-4
CASSEALGYEQYF
>TRBV10-3
CAISDTGQYSGNTIYF
>TRBV10-3
CASVVGNQPQYF
>TRBV7-3
CASSLKAGGVEETQYF
>TRBV6-5
CASSFRQGGEKLFF
>TRBV2
CASSVGGTSGNTIYF
>TRBV7-2
CASSKPTISYEQYF
>TRBV20-1
CSASDRAGHQPQHF
>TRBV11-2
CASSSSPGQGTPLHF
>TRBV15
CATSARTTYEQYF
>TRBV19
CAWSGQKNNYGYTF
>TRBV6-5
CASTPGTGGEQYF
>TRBV25-1
CASSRDWNTEAFF
>TRBV6-6
CASSYKLMNTEAFF
>TRBV9
CASTDGGLSYEQYF
>TRBV5-4
CASSWGAGDEQYF
>TRBV2
CASSGGADEYF
>TRBV7-8
CASSLGGYNTAFF
>TRBV12-3/TRBV12-4
CASSPPNRWYEQYF
>TRBV7-6
CASSRGDRAGTGELFF
>TRBV24-1
CATSEAGTQETQYF
>TRBV9
CASSVGTSGGNEQYF
>TRBV2
CASSVRHYYEQYF
>TRBV6-6
CASSYSAESVGQWNYGYTF
>TRBV4-1
CASSQAGTGRNQPQHF
>TRBV7-2
CASSLTGTGAVQPQHF
>TRBV5-8
CASSLYGQGAFGYTF
>TRBV20-1
CSAAGQGALRDVAQYF